One T cell receptor (beta chain) is described in this entry. Its antigen is not identified. This table comes from immunoSEQ multiplex PCR, and its TCRdb copy is limited to in-frame clones, with some not included. Counted here are about 77,000 clones, over 85% occurring once; the ten biggest clones make up approximately 5%. A history of autoimmune disease or systemic immunosuppression excluded patients. This specimen comes from a study of OX40 agonist ivuxolimab in advanced cancers. Study summary: The group had a mean age of about 60 years, ranged from roughly 20 to 79, and was 82.7% male.

The germline CDR1 and CDR2 sequences are LGHNA and YNFKEQ. This CDR3 region has 17 residues. The junction had 6 bases not matched to a gene; V was cut back by 2 bases and J by 2 bases. Points from the study as a whole: Partial responders at 0.1-3.0 mg/kg showed near-lowest clonal expansion. Among the nonresponders, some also had low normalized T-cell clonal expansion.

This sequence originates from an adult with an advanced solid tumor such as melanoma, head and neck, liver or kidney cancer. The sample here was CD4+ or CD8+ T cells sorted from blood, taken in a trial of the OX40 agonist ivuxolimab. The chain employs TRBV4-2 and TRBJ2-5, with 12 bases aligning to TRBD2. CDR3 in amino acids: CASSQFYGLAGQETQYF. In DNA, the CDR3 is TGTGCCAGCAGCCAATTCTATGGACTAGCGGGACAAGAGACCCAGTACTTC.